Each of the 13 T cell receptor beta chains below was sequenced from the same sample in a study of early stage breast cancer tumors. Data came from immunoSEQ multiplex PCR; TCRdb stores just in-frame clones and leaves some out. This table has about 72,000 clones, more than 60% appearing once. Sequenced: blood. Every receptor here comes from a person between 55 and 70 years old with breast cancer.

This chain joins TRBV9 and TRBJ2-1, with 8 bases that match TRBD2. V shed 0 bases and J 2 bases; nucleotides not matched to a gene: 4. CDR1 SGDLS and CDR2 YYNGEE come from the germline V gene. This CDR3 region has 16 residues. The CDR3 here is CASSVGIAGPYNEQFF. The DNA for the CDR3 is TGTGCCAGCAGCGTAGGAATAGCGGGACCCTACAATGAGCAGTTCTTC.

This clone was detected only once. This chain uses TRBV30 with TRBJ2-6, with D tentatively TRBD1 or TRBD2 (5 bases each). Germline CDR1 GTSNPN, CDR2 SVGIG (reference sequence). The CDR3 length is 17 residues. Deletions cut 5 bases from V and 4 bases from J, with 21 bases between. DNA of the CDR3: TGTGCCTGGTGTACGGGACGGATAGGCTCCGGGGCCAACGTCCTGACTTTC. It specifies CAWCTGRIGSGANVLTF.

This clone was seen repeatedly, ten times or more. The chain has TRBV4-2 and TRBJ1-2, with TRBD1 as a possible D gene (5 bases). Germline CDR1 reads LGHNA; CDR2 reads YNFKEQ. The CDR3 is made up of 18 amino acids. Trimming cost V 4 bases and J 0 bases, with 21 bases left between them. CDR3 sequence reads: CASSPTIRGPRTNYGYTF. The CDR3 region has the DNA TGTGCCAGCAGCCCGACGATACGGGGACCGCGAACTAACTATGGCTACACCTTC.

This clone showed up just a few times. J is TRBJ1-4 and V is TRBV19, with a possible D match to TRBD1 (6 bases). Looked up from germline, CDR1 is LNHDA and CDR2 is SQIVND (reference sequence). The CDR3 is 15 residues long. Deletions cut 6 bases from V and 8 bases from J, with 19 bases between. The CDR3 nucleotides are TGTGCCAGTAGCCCTCTAGGGGGGGCTCGAGAAAAACTGTTTTTT. Residues: CASSPLGGAREKLFF.

This chain joins TRBV6-5 and TRBJ2-7; D possibly uses TRBD1 or TRBD2 (5 bases each). The germline V gene encodes CDR1 MNHEY and CDR2 SVGAGI. With 0 bases removed from V and 2 bases from J, the gap between germline ends came to 14 bases. The CDR3 loop spans 16 amino acids. The CDR3 spells CASSYSRGPRTYEQYF. For the CDR3, the DNA is TGTGCCAGCAGTTACTCGAGGGGCCCCCGAACCTACGAGCAGTACTTC.

Written as DNA, the CDR3 is TGTGCCAGTAGTGAGGACCCCCGCTACAATGAGCAGTTCTTC. The encoded protein is CASSEDPRYNEQFF. The chain has TRBV19 and TRBJ2-1, with D unclear. Looked up from germline, CDR1 is LNHDA and CDR2 is SQIVND (reference sequence). V lost 5 bases, J lost 3 bases, and 11 bases lay in between. This CDR3 is built from 14 residues.

The chain joins TRBV19 to TRBJ2-7; D is possibly TRBD1 (6 bases). The CDR3 covers 15 residues. V was shortened by 7 bases and J by 0 bases, with 16 bases between the two germline ends. CDR1 is LNHDA, CDR2 SQIVND, per germline (reference sequence). CDR3 sequence reads: CASNNPDRSSYEQYF. DNA of the CDR3: TGTGCCAGTAACAACCCGGACAGAAGCTCCTACGAGCAGTACTTC.

The chain couples TRBV9 to TRBJ2-3, with D tentatively TRBD1 or TRBD2 (7 bases each). Germline assignment: CDR1 SGDLS and CDR2 YYNGEE. The CDR3 spans 17 residues. Trimming removed 2 bases at V and 4 bases at J, with 20 bases between. The CDR3 sequence: CASSVLGQPGGADTQYF. CDR3 sequence (DNA): TGTGCCAGCAGCGTCCTGGGACAGCCAGGGGGGGCAGATACGCAGTATTTT.

The rearrangement joins TRBV6-5 to TRBJ2-7; D is perhaps TRBD1 (6 bases). CDR1 is MNHEY, CDR2 SVGAGI, per germline. This CDR3 is built from 11 residues. The V and J ends lost 5 bases and 7 bases respectively, with 9 bases between them. The CDR3 coding sequence is TGTGCCAGCAGTGAGCAGGGGGAGCAGTACTTC. This sequence encodes CASSEQGEQYF.

The V and J genes are TRBV28 and TRBJ1-2; D may be TRBD1 (6 bases). This CDR3 has 16 residues. Germline V gene data show CDR1 as MDHEN and CDR2 as SYDVKM. Trimming removed 11 bases at V and 1 base at J, with 23 bases between. CDR3 in amino acids: CALGGGHIPFNYGYTF. The CDR3, as DNA: TGTGCCCTAGGGGGGGGACACATCCCTTTTAACTATGGCTACACCTTC.

The chain employs TRBV6-6 and TRBJ2-5; D possibly uses TRBD1 or TRBD2 (5 bases each). CDR3 length: 16 amino acids. CDR1 MNHNY and CDR2 SVGAGI come from the germline V gene (reference sequence). V was clipped by 2 bases and J by 0 bases, with 13 bases between them. The CDR3 is CASSYGWGSNQETQYF. The CDR3 DNA reads TGTGCCAGCAGTTACGGGTGGGGGAGTAACCAAGAGACCCAGTACTTC.

This chain links TRBV7-8 with TRBJ2-1; 11 bases are a match to TRBD2. Germline-derived CDR1 and CDR2 are SGHVS and FQNEAQ. The V gene end was trimmed by 5 bases and the J gene end by 5 bases; junction bases not matched to a gene: 8. The CDR3 is made up of 16 amino acids. The CDR3 DNA is TGTGCCAGCAGCCAGGCACTAGCGGGGGTTCACAATGAGCAGTTCTTC. It is translated as CASSQALAGVHNEQFF.

This chain links TRBV13 with TRBJ2-7, with D perhaps matching TRBD2 (5 bases). V lost 4 bases to trimming and J lost 0 bases, with 7 bases between them. Germline CDR1 is PRHDT and CDR2 is FYEKMQ (reference sequence). The CDR3 is 13 residues long. The CDR3 loop reads CASSSGVSYEQYF. In nucleotides, the CDR3 is TGTGCCAGCAGCTCCGGGGTCTCCTACGAGCAGTACTTC.